The 13 T cell receptor beta chains below come from one sample, sequenced in a study of T cell responses to AZD1222 COVID-19 vaccine. The method was immunoSEQ multiplex PCR; TCRdb's version includes in-frame clones alone and lacks a portion of them. The sample gives just under 150,000 clones, roughly 86% of which show up once; roughly 5.2% is in the top ten. The source was peripheral blood, collected 28 days after the second dose of the MenACWY control vaccine. Receptors were obtained from an adult who received the MenACWY meningococcal vaccine as a control.

The V gene is TRBV24-1, the J gene TRBJ1-6; the D gene is possibly TRBD1 (5 bases). There are 14 residues in the CDR3. In germline, CDR1 is KGHDR, CDR2 SFDVKD. Deletions cut 5 bases from V and 3 bases from J, with 7 bases between. The CDR3 is CATSGDSYNSPLHF. The CDR3 DNA reads as TGTGCCACCAGTGGAGACAGCTATAATTCACCCCTCCACTTT.

The genes are TRBV7-3 and TRBJ2-3; 9 bases line up with TRBD1. Germline V gene data show CDR1 as SGHTA and CDR2 as FQGTGA. V lost 1 base, J lost 5 bases, and 4 bases stayed unmatched. This CDR3 has 15 residues. This CDR3 reads CASSLSTTGGDTQYF. In DNA, the CDR3 is TGTGCCAGCAGCTTAAGCACGACAGGGGGAGATACGCAGTATTTT.

The chain combines TRBV18 with TRBJ1-2; TRBD1 agrees at 7 bases. The CDR3 covers 15 residues. Germline CDR1 is KGHSH and CDR2 is LQKENI. J lost 7 bases, V lost 2 bases, and 10 bases had no gene match. The CDR3 nucleotides read TGTGCCAGCTCACCAGGGACAGACCACGCGGGTGGCTACACCTTC. This translates into CASSPGTDHAGGYTF.

The J gene is TRBJ2-7, the V gene TRBV7-9; D is perhaps TRBD1 (5 bases). Germline CDR1 SEHNR, CDR2 FQNEAQ (reference sequence). CDR3 length equals 11 residues. Deletions cut 10 bases from V and 2 bases from J, with 9 bases between. The CDR3 spells CAIGAAYEQYF. CDR3 nucleotide sequence: TGTGCCATTGGGGCCGCCTACGAGCAGTACTTC.

The chain employs TRBV27 and TRBJ1-5; possibly TRBD1 for D (5 bases). This CDR3 has 16 amino acids. The V end was cut by 5 bases, the J end by 0 bases, with 14 bases between. From germline, CDR1 is MNHEY and CDR2 SMNVEV (reference sequence). The CDR3 sequence: CASSGGNSYSNQPQHF. The CDR3 bases are TGTGCCAGCAGTGGGGGAAACAGTTATAGCAATCAGCCCCAGCATTTT.

The chain joins TRBV27 to TRBJ1-5, with D perhaps matching TRBD1 (5 bases). CDR1 is MNHEY, CDR2 SMNVEV, per germline (reference sequence). This CDR3 spans 15 amino acids. Deletions cut 6 bases from V and 7 bases from J, with 19 bases between. In DNA form, the CDR3 reads TGTGCCAGCAGCCGATATCCGGGGCCCTGGCAGCCCCAGCATTTT. It codes for CASSRYPGPWQPQHF.

This rearrangement joins TRBV7-2 to TRBJ1-6, with D uncertain. V was pared by 5 bases and J by 0 bases, with 11 bases between. This CDR3 is 16 amino acids long. The germline V gene has CDR1 SGHTA and CDR2 FQGNSA. Here the CDR3 DNA reads TGTGCCAGCAGCCCCAGACTTAGCTCCTATAATTCACCCCTCCACTTT. Protein sequence: CASSPRLSSYNSPLHF.

Written as DNA, the CDR3 is TGTGCCAGCAGTTATACAGGGGGGGCTTTCTTT. Amino acids: CASSYTGGAFF. This chain joins TRBV6-2 or TRBV6-3 and TRBJ1-1; TRBD1 agrees at 8 bases. Looked up from germline, CDR1 is MNHEY and CDR2 is SVGEGT. Germline trimming cut 3 bases from V and 11 bases from J; bases unmatched to any gene: 2. The CDR3 runs 11 residues.

The rearrangement joins TRBV15 to TRBJ1-2, with 10 bases matching TRBD1. Losses at the gene ends were 7 bases for V and 10 bases for J; bases not matched to a gene: 9. Germline values: CDR1 LNHNV, CDR2 YYDKDF (reference sequence). CDR3 length: 13 amino acids. CDR3 in DNA: TGTGCCACCAACCAAGGGACAGGGGTCTCCTACACCTTC. Protein: CATNQGTGVSYTF.

On this clone: The junction differs from germline at one of its ends, possibly a read error. This chain uses TRBV7-2 with TRBJ2-2; possibly TRBD1 or TRBD2 for D (6 bases each). This CDR3 is 13 amino acids long. Germline V gene sequence: CDR1 SGHTA, CDR2 FQGNSA. The CDR3 region is CASTLGGSGELFF. The CDR3 DNA reads TGTGCCAGCACCTTAGGGGGGTCCGGGGAGCTGTTTTTT.

The CDR3, as DNA: TGTGCCAGCACACTTAAAAGGGGGGCCACTGAAGCTTTCTTT. It encodes CASTLKRGATEAFF. This chain links TRBV27 with TRBJ1-1; tentatively, D is TRBD1 (6 bases). CDR1 is MNHEY, CDR2 SMNVEV, per germline (reference sequence). This CDR3 has 14 residues. The ends were cut back, 7 bases at V and 4 bases at J, with 16 bases in the middle.

CDR3 DNA: TGTGCCAGCAGTTACAGGGGCAGCGGTGAAGCTTTCTTT. Translating it yields CASSYRGSGEAFF. The chain couples TRBV6-5 to TRBJ1-1; D is possibly TRBD1 (5 bases). The V gene's germline CDR1 is MNHEY and CDR2 SVGAGI. Trimming cost V 2 bases and J 7 bases, with 11 bases left between them. The CDR3 runs to 13 residues.

The chain has TRBV7-3 and TRBJ2-2, with 10 bases identical to TRBD2. From germline, CDR1 is SGHTA and CDR2 FQGTGA. The CDR3 runs 15 residues. The V gene end was trimmed by 5 bases and the J gene end by 4 bases; junction bases not matched to a gene: 4. For the CDR3, the DNA is TGTGCCAGCAGCCCAGCGGGAGGGAGCACCGGGGAGCTGTTTTTT. It yields the protein CASSPAGGSTGELFF. Variable domain in full (rest from reference TRBV7-3 and TRBJ2-2): GAGVSQTPSNKVTEKGKYVELRCDPISGHTALYWYRQSLGQGPEFLIYFQGTGAADDSGLPNDRFFAVRPEGSVSTLKIQRTERGDSAVYLCASSPAGGSTGELFFGEGSRLTVL.